The clone carrying this T cell receptor (beta chain) showed up just once. This sample is part of a study of blood T cell repertoires in COVID-19. Study details: Sources were T cells, B-cell-depleted T cells, or PBMCs; the material itself was cDNA or gDNA.

As handled by the study authors: The authors estimated nucleated cell counts from reference gene primer amplification. Using immunoSEQ multiplex PCR, the repertoire was profiled, and TCRdb retains in-frame clones only, with some absent. The V and J calls and clone size were taken over from that table, and D and trimming were inferred from the DNA. Here the sample spans over 90,000 clones, approximately 80% being singletons. Germline loops: CDR1 SQVTM, CDR2 ANQGSEA. The CDR3 is made up of 13 amino acids. Germline trimming cut 6 bases from V and 3 bases from J; bases unmatched to any gene: 7. This chain connects TRBV29-1 to TRBJ1-1, with TRBD1 matching over 7 bases. Sequenced sample: peripheral blood. This receptor was taken from a man aged 60 to 75 with active or convalescent COVID-19. The CDR3 DNA sequence: TGCAGCGTCAACAGGGGTGCGGACACTGAAGCTTTCTTT. This translates into CSVNRGADTEAFF.